This TCR beta chain was identified in a study of early T cells in non-severe SARS-CoV-2 infection (dated by TCRdb to about 2021). General notes on the study: Because TCR sequencing was done on bulk RNA from unsorted whole blood, the alpha and beta chains could not be paired. Overall study results and their limits: Matching against VDJdb was skewed toward anti-spike CD8 responses, likely underestimated virus-specific expansions, and missed private and CD4 specificities.

This clonotype was recorded a few times. Its specific antigen is unknown. No base quality information exists; no much larger clone differs at one position. A case-control design nested within a healthcare worker cohort in London, UK, was used, with weekly nasopharyngeal swab PCR tests and blood sampling performed. Healthcare workers were enrolled in the week of the UK lockdown, from 23 to 31 March 2020, and were followed every week for up to about 16 weeks. The protocol used for the library was 5' RACE. Instrument on record: NextSeq 500. Unique molecular identifiers were attached to individual cDNA molecules in the TCR library protocol so that sequencing error and PCR bias could be corrected. Both TCR alpha and beta chains were sequenced, and tight co-correlation was observed between alpha and beta sequence abundances in each sample. Processing in the source paper ran as follows. Decombinator V4 was used to annotate the V gene, J gene and CDR3 of the TCR sequences. TCRs were defined as expanded if a significant change between any two time points was detected under a Poisson model with p below 0.0001. TCR abundances were normalised to the total number of TCRs sequenced per sample and expressed as counts per million. VDJdb, accessed 1 November 2021, was searched for CMV, EBV and SARS-CoV-2 annotated TCRs, with TCRs annotated for multiple antigens excluded. TCRdb took the public reads, trimmed them with fastp at Q25, ran MiXCR for clone calling and kept in-frame beta chains. One record per CDR3 amino acid sequence lists the most common genes and DNA. TCRdb's processing, not the study's, gives the V and J calls here. For this sample there are under 90,000 distinct CDR3 sequences; around 14% appear just once. The ten largest clones capture around 6% of the sample.

Sequenced sample: whole blood. The sequence was collected from an adult who was a healthcare worker with PCR-confirmed SARS-CoV-2 infection or an uninfected control (not recorded which).

The CDR3 region: CSAQPRGATTDTQYF. The nucleotides read TGCAGCGCCCAACCCCGGGGGGCCACGACAGATACGCAGTATTTT. Here the chain combines TRBV29-1 and TRBJ2-3; the D region possibly corresponds to TRBD2 (7 bases align). V is pared back by 7 bases and J by 3 bases, with 20 bases lying between the germline termini. Its CDR3 holds 15 amino acids, cysteine through phenylalanine. The DNA shown is the 45-base CDR3, in frame from base 1. In the germline V gene, CDR1 corresponds to SQVTM and CDR2 to ANQGSEA.